The 20 T cell receptor beta chains below all came from one sample that was sequenced in a study of regulatory T cells in long-lasting Graves disease. According to the study, TCR beta libraries were built with iRepertoire HTBI primers and CDR3-region Arm-PCR. MiXCR was run by TCRdb on the multiplex PCR reads, yielding one entry per CDR3 protein. This sample carries 200,000 to 250,000 distinct CDR3 sequences, 20% of them seen once, and the ten largest clones take around 14%. This sample's time point: newly diagnosed GD, antithyroid drugs for less than 3 months. Generation of the TCR library employed RNA extracted from PBMCs. The specimen comprised peripheral blood mononuclear cells (PBMCs), sampled at new diagnosis, from a patient treated with antithyroid drugs. The receptors here all came from a female donor with Graves disease.

This clonotype was seen at least ten times. The chain links TRBV20-1 to TRBJ2-1; 8 bases align to TRBD2. The V gene end was trimmed by 6 bases and the J gene end by 7 bases; junction bases not matched to a gene: 14. Germline V CDR1 and CDR2: DFQATT, SNEGSKA (reference sequence). The CDR3 totals 15 residues. The CDR3 DNA sequence: TGCAGTGCGGGGACACCGTCGGGGGGGCTTAATGAGCAGTTCTTC. Amino acids: CSAGTPSGGLNEQFF.

The table lists this clonotype with a count of one. The junction departs from germline at one end; a sequencing error may be responsible. The chain combines TRBV28 with TRBJ1-4; D is possibly TRBD1 (6 bases). Germline V lookup: CDR1 MDHEN, CDR2 SYDVKM. The CDR3 is made up of 17 amino acids. CDR3 sequence reads: CASNTIRSGVANEKLLF. As DNA, the CDR3 is TGTGCCAGCAACACCATCCGTTCAGGGGTCGCTAATGAAAAACTGCTTTTT.

This clonotype was counted ten times or more. V and J are TRBV7-2 and TRBJ2-5; D possibly matches TRBD1 or TRBD2 (6 bases each). Per the germline V gene, CDR1 is SGHTA and CDR2 is FQGNSA. V was cut by 2 bases and J by 8 bases, with 12 bases left in between. The CDR3 loop spans 13 amino acids. CDR3 nucleotides: TGTGCCAGCAGCTTATCGGAGGGGGGAACCCAGTACTTC. Amino acid sequence: CASSLSEGGTQYF.

This clonotype has at least ten counts. V gene TRBV29-1 combines with J gene TRBJ2-1; 7 bases match TRBD2. The CDR3 spans 17 residues. Germline V gene data show CDR1 as SQVTM and CDR2 as ANQGSEA. J lost 5 bases, V lost 0 bases, and 13 bases had no gene match. The DNA for the CDR3 is TGCAGCGTTGAAGAAGCCCTCGGGCAGCGGGGCAACAATGAGCAGTTCTTC. As protein: CSVEEALGQRGNNEQFF.

This clonotype was observed at least ten times. The chain carries TRBV18 and TRBJ2-3; D possibly corresponds to TRBD1 (5 bases). Trimming pared 3 bases from V and 0 bases from J, leaving 10 bases between. This CDR3 is built from 15 residues. The germline CDR1 and CDR2 sequences are KGHSH and LQKENI. CDR3 coding DNA: TGTGCCAGCTCACCTTCGACAGCCAGCACAGATACGCAGTATTTT. It specifies CASSPSTASTDTQYF.

V gene TRBV30 combines with J gene TRBJ2-4, with D perhaps given as TRBD1 or TRBD2 (5 bases each). The V end was cut by 3 bases, the J end by 4 bases, with 10 bases between. The germline gives CDR1 GTSNPN, CDR2 SVGIG (reference sequence). This CDR3 has 13 amino acids. The CDR3 DNA sequence: TGTGCCTGGAGGGGGGTGGGAAAAAACATTCAGTACTTC. Translated: CAWRGVGKNIQYF.

Many counts were recorded for this clonotype. This chain connects TRBV5-6 to TRBJ1-5, with a possible D match to TRBD1 (5 bases). Deletions cut 5 bases from V and 3 bases from J, with 18 bases between. Germline values: CDR1 SGHDT, CDR2 YYEEEE. The CDR3 extends over 16 amino acids. The CDR3, as DNA: TGTGCCAGCAGAAGTTGGCGGGGAGGACACAATCAGCCCCAGCATTTT. It codes for CASRSWRGGHNQPQHF.

In this sample, this clonotype turned up many times. The gene calls are TRBV30 and TRBJ1-6; D remains unclear. Germline-derived CDR1 and CDR2 are GTSNPN and SVGIG (reference sequence). The CDR3 spans 13 residues. The germline V and J ends were trimmed by 1 base and 9 bases, with 10 bases remaining between them. CDR3 coding DNA: TGTGCCTGGAGTGGTACAGCTCCTTCACCCCTCCACTTT. This translates into CAWSGTAPSPLHF.

This clonotype was seen many times. The chain joins TRBV20-1 to TRBJ2-2, with 8 bases fitting TRBD2. Trimming removed 1 base from V and 1 base from J; junction bases left unmatched: 5. The CDR3 is made up of 16 amino acids. The germline V gene encodes CDR1 DFQATT and CDR2 SNEGSKA (reference sequence). The CDR3, as DNA: TGCAGTGCTAGAGTAGCGGGGAGCCGGAACACCGGGGAGCTGTTTTTT. Translating gives CSARVAGSRNTGELFF.

The count of this clonotype is one. A far larger clone is one nucleotide away, so this likely arose from a read error. The CDR3 nucleotides are TGTGTCAGCAGCTTAGCCCAGCGGAATGAGCAGTTCTTC. It translates to CVSSLAQRNEQFF. V and J are TRBV11-3 and TRBJ2-3; tentatively, D is TRBD2 (5 bases). The end of the DNA is better explained by TRBJ2-1, so the J call may be wrong. The CDR3 consists of 13 residues. Germline lookup yields CDR1 SGHNT and CDR2 YENEEA.

This chain connects TRBV9 to TRBJ2-1, with no clear D. The CDR3 spans 13 residues. CDR1 SGDLS and CDR2 YYNGEE come from the germline V gene. The V end lost 5 bases, the J end lost 8 bases, and 14 bases lay between the germline ends. The CDR3 is CASSPSTIDEQFF. CDR3 DNA: TGTGCCAGCAGTCCTTCCACGATTGATGAGCAGTTCTTC. The whole variable domain, filled in from reference TRBV9 and TRBJ2-1, reads DSGVTQTPKHLITATGQRVTLRCSPRSGDLSVYWYQQSLDQGLQFLIQYYNGEERAKGNILERFSAQQFPDLHSELNLSSLELGDSALYFCASSPSTIDEQFFGPGTRLTVL.

This clonotype was seen many times. The rearrangement links TRBV2 to TRBJ2-7; TRBD1 aligns across 7 bases. J gave up 2 bases and V 1 base, and 2 bases lay outside the gene matches. The CDR3 spans 14 residues. Germline lookup yields CDR1 SNHLY and CDR2 FYNNEI. The CDR3 coding sequence is TGTGCCAGCAGTGAAGACAGGGGCCCCTACGAGCAGTACTTC. Its translation: CASSEDRGPYEQYF.

In regard to this clonotype: A much larger clone lies a single base off, so this may be a read error. V gene TRBV12-3 or TRBV12-4 combines with J gene TRBJ2-1; 7 bases map to TRBD1. CDR3 length: 16 residues. CDR3 sequence: CASGPVVGTDHNGELF. The CDR3 bases are TGTGCCAGCGGCCCAGTCGTGGGGACAGATCACAATGGTGAACTCTTC.

The rearrangement joins TRBV19 to TRBJ1-6; 8 bases are shared with TRBD1. Trimming cost V 9 bases and J 7 bases; bases outside gene matches: 5. CDR1 is LNHDA and CDR2 is SQIVND in the germline V gene (reference sequence). The CDR3 runs to 13 residues. The chain's CDR3 is CASWDRQNSPLHF. As DNA, the CDR3 is TGTGCCAGCTGGGACAGGCAGAATTCACCCCTCCACTTT. The complete variable domain, with remaining parts taken from reference TRBV19 and TRBJ1-6, reads DGGITQSPKYLFRKEGQNVTLSCEQNLNHDAMYWYRQDPGQGLRLIYYSQIVNDFQKGDIAEGYSVSREKKESFPLTVTSAQKNPTAFYLCASWDRQNSPLHFGNGTRLTVT.

This clonotype showed up many times. The genes are TRBV11-2 and TRBJ1-6; D is unclear. The CDR3 consists of 14 residues. Trimming left V 10 bases short and J 5 bases short, with 15 bases between. In germline, CDR1 is SGHAT, CDR2 FQNNGV. The chain's CDR3 is CATRGRNNNSPLHF. The CDR3 DNA reads as TGTGCCACCCGAGGACGGAATAATAATTCACCCCTCCACTTT.

This clonotype was seen repeatedly, ten times or more. V usage is TRBV7-3 and J usage is TRBJ2-5, with 9 positions matching TRBD2. The CDR3 runs to 16 residues. Germline CDR1 is SGHTA and CDR2 is FQGTGA. V dropped 2 bases and J dropped 1; count of bases not matched to a gene: 5. CDR3 sequence reads: CASSLRGGAGQETQYF. The CDR3 DNA sequence: TGTGCCAGCAGCTTACGCGGGGGGGCCGGCCAAGAGACCCAGTACTTC.

In this sample, this clonotype turned up many times. The chain joins TRBV27 to TRBJ1-1; D uncertain. The CDR3 is 15 residues long. Germline V gene data show CDR1 as MNHEY and CDR2 as SMNVEV (reference sequence). Trimming took 1 base from V and 1 from J, leaving 10 bases between them. CDR3 DNA sequence: TGTGCCAGCAGTTTATTAGGATCGGAGAACACTGAAGCTTTCTTT. Its protein is CASSLLGSENTEAFF.

This clonotype has ten or more counts. The chain couples TRBV19 to TRBJ2-1, with D perhaps TRBD2 (6 bases). V shed 3 bases and J shed 5 bases, with 14 bases lying between them. CDR1 is LNHDA and CDR2 is SQIVND in the germline V gene (reference sequence). This CDR3 region has 15 residues. For the CDR3, the DNA is TGTGCCAGTAGTATGGGGATTCAGCGGGACAATGAGCAGTTCTTC. This gives the protein CASSMGIQRDNEQFF.

At least ten counts were recorded for this clonotype. The V and J genes are TRBV7-2 and TRBJ1-4; 7 bases match TRBD1. The CDR3 consists of 14 residues. J was trimmed by 3 bases and V by 7 bases; bases with no gene match: 5. Germline V gene data show CDR1 as SGHTA and CDR2 as FQGNSA. The CDR3 DNA reads as TGTGCCAGCAAGAGTGGACAGGCTAATGAAAAACTGTTTTTT. Its translation: CASKSGQANEKLFF.

Note on this clonotype: A far larger clone is only one base removed, so a read error is likely. This likely comes from a read error, as the CDR3 has no conserved phenylalanine or tryptophan at its end. This chain connects TRBV2 to TRBJ2-7, with TRBD1 as a possible D gene (7 bases). With 6 bases removed from V and 4 bases from J, the gap between germline ends came to 19 bases. CDR3 size: 15 residues. Germline V lookup: CDR1 SNHLY, CDR2 FYNNEI. DNA for the CDR3: TGTGCCAGCAGCCCGTTGGAGGGGGCTGGATACGAGCAGTACTCC. It specifies CASSPLEGAGYEQYS.